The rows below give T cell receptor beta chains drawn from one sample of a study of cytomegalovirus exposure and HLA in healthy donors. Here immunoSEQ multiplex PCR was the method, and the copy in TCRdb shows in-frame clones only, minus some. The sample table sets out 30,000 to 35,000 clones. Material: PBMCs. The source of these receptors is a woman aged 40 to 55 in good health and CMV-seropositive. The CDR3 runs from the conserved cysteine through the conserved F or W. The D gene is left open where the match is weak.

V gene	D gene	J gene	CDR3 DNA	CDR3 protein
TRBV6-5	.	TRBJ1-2	TGTGCCAGCAGTGGGGGGGGACGCAACTATGGCTACACCTTC	CASSGGGRNYGYTF
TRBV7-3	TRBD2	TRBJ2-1	TGTGCCAGCAGCTTAACGGTACTAGCGAATGAGCAGTTCTTC	CASSLTVLANEQFF
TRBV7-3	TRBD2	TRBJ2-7	TGTGCCAGCAGCTTAATGGGGGGAAAGCTAGCGGGAGGGAGTCCCTACGAGCAGTACTTC	CASSLMGGKLAGGSPYEQYF
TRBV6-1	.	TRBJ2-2	TGTGCCAGCAGTGGAAGGGGGATTGGCACCGGGGAGCTGTTTTTT	CASSGRGIGTGELFF
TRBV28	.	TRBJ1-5	TGTGCCAGCAGTTTATGGGCAGGGGCGATTAATCAGCCCCAGCATTTT	CASSLWAGAINQPQHF
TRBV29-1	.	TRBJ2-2	TGCAGCGCTGGAGACACCGGGGAGCTGTTTTTT	CSAGDTGELFF
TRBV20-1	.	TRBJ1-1	TGCAGTGCTCCTCCTCCGGTGGCTTTCTTT	CSAPPPVAFF
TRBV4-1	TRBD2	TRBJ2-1	TGCGCCAGCAGCCACCCCCTGCGCACTAGCGGAGGCAATGAGCAGTTCTTC	CASSHPLRTSGGNEQFF
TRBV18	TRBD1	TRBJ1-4	TGTGCCAGCAAAACTGCCAGGGGGGATGAAAAACTGTTTTTT	CASKTARGDEKLFF
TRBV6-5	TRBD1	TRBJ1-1	TGTGCCACCACAGCCGGGACAGGGGGCATCACTGAAGCTTTCTTT	CATTAGTGGITEAFF
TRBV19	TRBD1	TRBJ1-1	TGTGCCAGTAGTATGACAGGGGGGAGACTCGGGGGGGCTTTCTTT	CASSMTGGRLGGAFF
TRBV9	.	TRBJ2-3	TGTGCGTCTGGACGGACGGACTTAACGGCTACGCAGTATTTT	CASGRTDLTATQYF
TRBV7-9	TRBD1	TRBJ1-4	TGTGCCAGCAGCTTAGGGGGGGACAGGGATGAAAAACTGTTTTTT	CASSLGGDRDEKLFF
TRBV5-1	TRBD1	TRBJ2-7	TGCGCCAGCAGCCCCACAGGGGTCAATCCCCTTTACGAGCAGTACTTC	CASSPTGVNPLYEQYF
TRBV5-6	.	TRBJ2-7	TGTGCCAGCAGCTTCCTACAGGCCTACGAGCAGTACTTC	CASSFLQAYEQYF
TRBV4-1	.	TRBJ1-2	TGCGCCAGCAGCCAAGATAGCACATGGAACTATGGCTACACCTTC	CASSQDSTWNYGYTF
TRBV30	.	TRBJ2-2	TGTGCCTGGAGGCAGAAAGGGGACACCGGGGAGCTGTTTTTT	CAWRQKGDTGELFF
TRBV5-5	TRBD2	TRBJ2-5	TGTGCCAGCAGCTTGGGAGCGGGAGTTAATGGAGAGACCCAGTACTTC	CASSLGAGVNGETQYF
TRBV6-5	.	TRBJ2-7	TGTGCCAGCAGTTACGAGCGGCGGGGCTCCTACGAGCAGTACTTC	CASSYERRGSYEQYF
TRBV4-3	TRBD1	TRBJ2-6	TGCGCCAGCAGGCCGGACAGGGGGCAATCATCGGGGGCCAACGTCCTGACTTTC	CASRPDRGQSSGANVLTF
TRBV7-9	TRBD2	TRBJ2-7	TGTGCCAGCAGCTTAGTTCTAGCGGGAGGCTACGAGCAGTACTTC	CASSLVLAGGYEQYF
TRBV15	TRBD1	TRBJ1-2	TGTGCCACCAGCAGAGTTACTAGGGACAGGGGTCCCTGGGGCTACACCTTC	CATSRVTRDRGPWGYTF
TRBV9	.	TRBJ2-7	TGTGCCAGCAGCGTAGACGCCAGGGGCTACGAGCAGTACTTC	CASSVDARGYEQYF
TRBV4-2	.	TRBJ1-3	TGTGCCAGCAGCCGAACCCAGGGGACTGGAAACACCATATATTTT	CASSRTQGTGNTIYF
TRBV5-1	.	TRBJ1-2	TGCGCCAGCAGCTTGGACAGGGGCTACACCTTC	CASSLDRGYTF
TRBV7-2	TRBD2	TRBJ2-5	TGTGCCAGCAGCTTTCTCCGGGGGGGCCCAGGTGGGACCCAGTACTTC	CASSFLRGGPGGTQYF
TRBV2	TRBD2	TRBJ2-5	TGTGCCAGCAGTGGACTAGCGGGAGGTCCGGGAGAGACCCAGTACTTC	CASSGLAGGPGETQYF
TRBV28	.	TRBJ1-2	TGTGCCAGCAGTCGGCCTCGGGGGGGCGCCGGTGGCTACACCTTC	CASSRPRGGAGGYTF
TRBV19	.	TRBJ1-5	TGTGCCAGTAGCCCTTGGGACAACAATCAGCCCCAGCATTTT	CASSPWDNNQPQHF
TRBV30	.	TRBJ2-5	TGTGCCTGGAGTCGCCAAGAGACCCAGTACTTC	CAWSRQETQYF
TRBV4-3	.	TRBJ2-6	TGCGCCAGCAGCCCGATGGTAGCGGCCGACGGGGCCAACGTCCTGACTTTC	CASSPMVAADGANVLTF
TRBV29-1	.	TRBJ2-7	TGCAGCGTTGGAGGCGGCTACGAGCAGTACTTC	CSVGGGYEQYF
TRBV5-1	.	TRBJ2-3	TGCGCCAGCAGCCGTTCGGCGGGATCCACAGATACGCAGTATTTT	CASSRSAGSTDTQYF
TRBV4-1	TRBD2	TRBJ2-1	TGCGCCAGCAGCCCTGGCGGGAGCTCCTACAATGAGCAGTTCTTC	CASSPGGSSYNEQFF